Here is one TCR beta chain with its context. The protocol was immunoSEQ multiplex PCR, while the TCRdb copy is restricted to in-frame clones and leaves out a portion. This table holds tens of thousands of clones, 75% to 90% found once. This record belongs to a study of OX40 agonist ivuxolimab in advanced cancers. This CDR3 region has 15 residues. Germline CDR1 and CDR2: KGHSH and LQKENI. Trimming removed 3 bases at V and 0 bases at J, with 10 bases between. The sequences come from CD4+ or CD8+ T cells sorted from blood, collected in a trial of the OX40 agonist ivuxolimab. The clonotype comes from an adult with an advanced solid tumor such as melanoma, head and neck, liver or kidney cancer. J is TRBJ2-3 and V is TRBV18, with D possibly being TRBD2 (5 bases). The CDR3 DNA is TGTGCCAGCTCACCCAACGGGATAAGCACAGATACGCAGTATTTT. Residues: CASSPNGISTDTQYF.